Only a few counts were recorded for the clone carrying this T cell receptor beta chain. Its antigen remains unidentified. This entry comes from a study of cytomegalovirus exposure and HLA in healthy donors. Study findings and constraints: Cytomegalovirus-associated TCR beta chains were listed, numbering 150 to 200.

With 60 Vbeta and 13 Jbeta primers, the PCR was carried out. Method: immunoSEQ multiplex PCR; TCRdb's copy keeps in-frame clones and lacks some. The sample yields around 150,000 clones, 80% to 90% seen once. Germline V gene sequence: CDR1 MNHNY, CDR2 SVGAGI (reference sequence). The CDR3 loop spans 14 amino acids. The V gene lost 8 bases and the J gene lost 0 bases, with 10 bases spanning the gap. The chain recombines TRBV6-6 with TRBJ1-4; D possibly corresponds to TRBD1 (5 bases). Sequences were obtained from PBMCs. The sequence derives from a man aged 18 to 29 in good health and CMV-seropositive. CDR3 protein: CASGLQATNEKLFF. CDR3 DNA sequence: TGTGCCAGCGGCTTACAGGCAACTAATGAAAAACTGTTTTTT.